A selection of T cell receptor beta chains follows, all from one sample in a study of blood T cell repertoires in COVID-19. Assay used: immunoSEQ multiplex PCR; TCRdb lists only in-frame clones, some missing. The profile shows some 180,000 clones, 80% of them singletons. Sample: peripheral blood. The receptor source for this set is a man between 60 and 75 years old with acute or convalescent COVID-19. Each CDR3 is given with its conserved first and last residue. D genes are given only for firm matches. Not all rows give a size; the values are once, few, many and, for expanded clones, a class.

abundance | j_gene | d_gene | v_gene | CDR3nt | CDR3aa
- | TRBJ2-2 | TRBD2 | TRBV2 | TGTGCCAGCACGACTAGCGGGGGTTTCACCAGGGAGCTGTTTTTT | CASTTSGGFTRELFF
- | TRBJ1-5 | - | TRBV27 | TGTGCCAGCAGTTTACAGGGGTTAAATCAGCCCCAGCATTTT | CASSLQGLNQPQHF
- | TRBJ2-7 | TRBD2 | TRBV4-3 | TGCGCCAGCAGCCCGTGGGGGGGGAGCTCCTACGAGCAGTACTTC | CASSPWGGSSYEQYF
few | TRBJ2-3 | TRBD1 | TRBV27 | TGTGCCAGCAGCCACAGGGGGCCCACAGATACGCAGTATTTT | CASSHRGPTDTQYF
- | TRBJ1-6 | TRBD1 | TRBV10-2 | TGCGCCAGCAGCCAGGGGGGCCCCTACTTCCTCCACTTT | CASSQGGPYFLHF
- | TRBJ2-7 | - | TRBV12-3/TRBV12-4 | TGTGCCAGCAGTTTATTACAGGAACAGTACTTC | CASSLLQEQYF
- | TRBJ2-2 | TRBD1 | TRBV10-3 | TGTGCCACGGGAAATTCAGGGGGTTGGGCCGGGGAGCTGTTTTTT | CATGNSGGWAGELFF
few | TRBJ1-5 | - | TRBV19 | TGTGCCAGTAGTATTATCCCCAATCAGCCCCAGCATTTT | CASSIIPNQPQHF
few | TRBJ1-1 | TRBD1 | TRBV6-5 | TGTGCCGTTAGCGGGACAGGGCCTGAAGCTTTCTTT | CAVSGTGPEAFF
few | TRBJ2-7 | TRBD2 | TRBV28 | TGTGCCAGCAGTTTATCAATCAGCGGGGCCTACGAGCAGTACTTC | CASSLSISGAYEQYF
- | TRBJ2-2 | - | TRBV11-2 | TGTGCCAGCAGCTCCCAGGGAACGGCCGGGGAGCTGTTTTTT | CASSSQGTAGELFF
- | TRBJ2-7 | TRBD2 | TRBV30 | TGTGCCTATCTGGGGCTAGCGGCGGGTCGCTACGAGCAGTACTTC | CAYLGLAAGRYEQYF
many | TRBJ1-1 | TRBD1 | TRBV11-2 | TGTGCCAGCAGCTTCCGACCGGGACAGGGGACTGAAGCTTTCTTT | CASSFRPGQGTEAFF
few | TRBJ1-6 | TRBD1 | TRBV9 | TGTGCCAGCAGCGATGGGACAGGGTTCGTCAATTCACCCCTCCACTTT | CASSDGTGFVNSPLHF
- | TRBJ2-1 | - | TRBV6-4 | TGTGCCCCAGGGGGGCTCTCCTACAATGAGCAGTTCTTC | CAPGGLSYNEQFF
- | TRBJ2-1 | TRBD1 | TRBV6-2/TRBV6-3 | TGTGCCAGCAGTTACTCGGACAGGGTGAGAAATGAGCAGTTCTTC | CASSYSDRVRNEQFF
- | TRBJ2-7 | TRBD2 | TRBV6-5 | TGTGCCAGCAGGACTAGCGGGACCTACGAGCAGTACTTC | CASRTSGTYEQYF
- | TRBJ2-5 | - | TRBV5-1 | TGCGCCAGCAGTCCGACAGGGTACGGGAGGGCCCAGTACTTC | CASSPTGYGRAQYF
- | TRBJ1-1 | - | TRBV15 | TGTGCCACCAGCAGTGCCCTGCTCGGGGGGGCTGAAGCTTTCTTT | CATSSALLGGAEAFF
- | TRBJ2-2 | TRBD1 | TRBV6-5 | TGTGCCACATACCGGGGGACAGGGGAACCCCGGGAGCTGTTTTTT | CATYRGTGEPRELFF
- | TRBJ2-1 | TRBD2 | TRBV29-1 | TGCAGCGTTGTCGGCAGCGGGAGTAGGAATGAGCAGTTCTTC | CSVVGSGSRNEQFF
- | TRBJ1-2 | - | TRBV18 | TGTGCCAGCTCACCGCCTGAAACTCCGGTTGGCTACACCTTC | CASSPPETPVGYTF
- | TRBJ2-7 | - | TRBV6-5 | TGTGCCAGCAGTTACATCAATCCGGGGTCCGAGCAGTACTTC | CASSYINPGSEQYF
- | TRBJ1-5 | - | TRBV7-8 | TGTGCCAGCAGCTTAGGTCGCAGGAATCAGCCCCAGCATTTT | CASSLGRRNQPQHF
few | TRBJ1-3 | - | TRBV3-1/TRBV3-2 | TGTGCCAGCAGCCAAGGACTGGTAACTGGAAACACCATATATTTT | CASSQGLVTGNTIYF
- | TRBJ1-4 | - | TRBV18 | TGTGCCAGCTCACCCGTACCCCCGGTGAGCCCCCGTGCAACTAATGAAAAACTGTTTTTT | CASSPVPPVSPRATNEKLFF
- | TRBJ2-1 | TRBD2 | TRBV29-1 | TGCAGCGGGGGCGGACTAGCGGGGAATGAGCAGTTCTTC | CSGGGLAGNEQFF
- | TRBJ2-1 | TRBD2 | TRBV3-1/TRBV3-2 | TGTGCCAGCAGCCACTTTAGCGGGGGGGCCCCCAATGAGCAGTTCTTC | CASSHFSGGAPNEQFF
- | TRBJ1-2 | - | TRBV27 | TGTGCCAGCAGCCCACCGGGAGGCCCTAACTATGGCTACACCTTC | CASSPPGGPNYGYTF
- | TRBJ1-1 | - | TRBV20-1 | TGCAGCTCTAAACCGAACACTGAAGCTTTCTTT | CSSKPNTEAFF
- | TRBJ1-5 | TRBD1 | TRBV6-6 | TGTGCCAGTAGTCCCGGGACAGGGCCCGCATCGAATCAGCCCCAGCATTTT | CASSPGTGPASNQPQHF
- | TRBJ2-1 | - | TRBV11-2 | TGTGCCAGCAGCTTAGGGTTGATCGCGAACAATGAGCAGTTCTTC | CASSLGLIANNEQFF
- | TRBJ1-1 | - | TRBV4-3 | TGCGCCAGCAGCCAAGATCAGTCACCAGACACTGAAGCTTTCTTT | CASSQDQSPDTEAFF
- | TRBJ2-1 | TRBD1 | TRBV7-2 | TGTGCCAGCAGCTTAGACAGGGGCGGATACAATGAGCAGTTCTTC | CASSLDRGGYNEQFF
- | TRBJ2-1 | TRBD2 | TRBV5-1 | TGCGCCAGCAGCCTGGGACTAGCGGGGAGCTCCTACAATGAGCAGTTCTTC | CASSLGLAGSSYNEQFF
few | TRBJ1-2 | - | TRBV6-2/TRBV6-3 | TGTGCCAGCAGTTACGTACAGGGTCAAGTCAACACCTTC | CASSYVQGQVNTF
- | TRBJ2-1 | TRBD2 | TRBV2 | TGTGCCACGTCCGCAGCGGGGGGGCCGGGTAATGAGCAGTTCTTC | CATSAAGGPGNEQFF
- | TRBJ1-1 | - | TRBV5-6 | TGTGCCAGCAGCCCAGGGCCCGCTACCTTGAACACTGAAGCTTTCTTT | CASSPGPATLNTEAFF
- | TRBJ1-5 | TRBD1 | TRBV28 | TGTGCCAGCAGTCCGATTCACAGGGGGCAGAAGTTTGGTTATAGCAATCAGCCCCAGCATTTT | CASSPIHRGQKFGYSNQPQHF
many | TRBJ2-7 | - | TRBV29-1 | TGCAGCGTGGGACTCTTGGGCGAGCAGTACTTC | CSVGLLGEQYF
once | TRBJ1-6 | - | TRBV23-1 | TGCGCCAGCAGTCACAGGGGAGCAAGGGGCTCCTATAATTCACCCCTCCACTTT | CASSHRGARGSYNSPLHF